This TCR beta chain appears in the sequencing data of a study of T cell repertoires in aging, cancer and after chemotherapy. Turning to the study itself: Over several months to years, re-sampled healthy donor repertoires clearly shared clones. Roughly 8.8 million TCR reads made up the full dataset. Findings of the study overall: In cancer patients, declining TCR diversity with age involved lost richness and lost evenness.

This clonotype was picked up a small number of times. Its antigen is not known. This CDR3 contains 15 residues. The V and J ends lost 3 bases and 0 bases respectively, with 12 bases between them. In germline, CDR1 is SQVTM, CDR2 ANQGSEA. Amplification of TCR beta used genomic DNA extracted from peripheral blood. Multiplex touch-down PCR with TRB-A/B primers amplified rearranged V-D-J TRB sequences. From the multiplex PCR reads, TCRdb called clonotypes with MiXCR, one entry per CDR3 protein. The sample holds about 15,000 distinct CDR3 sequences, roughly half seen once. The material sequenced was blood. J is TRBJ1-3 and V is TRBV29-1, with D unclear. This TCR derives from a human donor in good health. CDR3 in amino acids: CSVETRTVSGNTIYF. Here the CDR3 DNA reads TGCAGCGTTGAGACCCGCACAGTCTCTGGAAACACCATATATTTT. The variable domain in full, with the rest retrieved from reference TRBV29-1 and TRBJ1-3, is SAVISQKPSRDICQRGTSLTIQCQVDSQVTMMFWYRQQPGQSLTLIATANQGSEATYESGFVIDKFPISRPNLTFSTLTVSNMSPEDSSIYLCSVETRTVSGNTIYFGEGSWLTVV.